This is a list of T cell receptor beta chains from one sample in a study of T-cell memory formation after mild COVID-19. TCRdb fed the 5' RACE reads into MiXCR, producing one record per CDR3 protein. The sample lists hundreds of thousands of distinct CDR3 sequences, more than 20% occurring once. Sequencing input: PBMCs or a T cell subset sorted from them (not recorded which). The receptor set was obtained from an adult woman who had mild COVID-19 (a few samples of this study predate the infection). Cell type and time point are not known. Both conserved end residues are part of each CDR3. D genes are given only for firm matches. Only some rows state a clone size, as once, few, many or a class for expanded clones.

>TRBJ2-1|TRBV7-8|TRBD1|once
TGTGCCAGCAGCTTAGGTTCCCGGTTGGACAGGGCCGACAATGAGCAGTTCTTC
CASSLGSRLDRADNEQFF
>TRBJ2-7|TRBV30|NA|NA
TGTGCCTGGAGTCCCGGCCCGTCGGACGAGCAGTACTTC
CAWSPGPSDEQYF
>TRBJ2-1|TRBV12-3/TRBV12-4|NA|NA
TGTGCCAGCAGTTTATGGAGTGGAAGGCAGTTCTTC
CASSLWSGRQFF
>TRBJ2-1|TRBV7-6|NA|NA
TGTGCCAGCAGCTGGGGGGCGGCTTCCAATGAGCAGTTCTTC
CASSWGAASNEQFF
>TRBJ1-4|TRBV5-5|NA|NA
TGTGCCAGCAGCTTGGAGTCGGGAAATGAAAAACTGTTTTTT
CASSLESGNEKLFF
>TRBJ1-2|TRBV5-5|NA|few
TGTGCCAGCAGCTTTTCGGGGGGCCTAGACTATGGCTACACCTTC
CASSFSGGLDYGYTF
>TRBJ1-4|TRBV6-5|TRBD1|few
TGTGCCAGCAGTCCGGGACAGTCTCTTACGGAAAAACTGTTTTTT
CASSPGQSLTEKLFF
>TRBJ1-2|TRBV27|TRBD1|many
TGTGCCAGCAGTCCCAGGACAGGGACCGTAGGCACCTTC
CASSPRTGTVGTF
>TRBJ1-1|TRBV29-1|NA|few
TGCAGCGTTGAGGGCCTGCTTTTGAACACTGAAGCTTTCTTT
CSVEGLLLNTEAFF
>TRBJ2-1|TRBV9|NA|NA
TGTGCCAGCAGCCTCCTGGTACGGGGGCTCTCCTACAATGAGCAGTTCTTC
CASSLLVRGLSYNEQFF
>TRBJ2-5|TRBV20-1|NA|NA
TGCAGTGCTCCCCCCGGAGGTTTGGGGGAGACCCAGTACTTC
CSAPPGGLGETQYF
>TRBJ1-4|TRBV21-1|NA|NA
TGTGCCATCGAGTCAGGGGCGGGGGATGCGGCCGAAAAACTGTTTTTT
CAIESGAGDAAEKLFF
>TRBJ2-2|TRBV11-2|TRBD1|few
TGTGCCAGCAGAACGGGACAGGGGTTCGGGGAGCTGTTTTTT
CASRTGQGFGELFF
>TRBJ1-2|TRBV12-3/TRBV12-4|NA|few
TGTGCCAGCAGTTCTACAGATCGCGGTTATGGCTACACCTTC
CASSSTDRGYGYTF
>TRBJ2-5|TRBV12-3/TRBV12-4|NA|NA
TGTGCCAGCAGTCGAATAGGAGCTCAAGAGACCCAGTACTTC
CASSRIGAQETQYF
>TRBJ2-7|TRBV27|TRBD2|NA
TGTGCCAGCAGTGTTAGCGGGAGGGCCTTTTACGAGCAGTACTTC
CASSVSGRAFYEQYF
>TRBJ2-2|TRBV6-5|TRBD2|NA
TGTGCCAGCAGTTACAGTCTAGCGGGAGGAACCGGGGAGCTGTTTTTT
CASSYSLAGGTGELFF
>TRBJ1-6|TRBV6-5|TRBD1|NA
TGTGCCAGCAGTCGCGGACAGGTTCTTTCCAATTCACCCCTCCACTTT
CASSRGQVLSNSPLHF
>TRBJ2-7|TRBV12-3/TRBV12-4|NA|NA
TGTGCCAGCACCCGGGAGTCGACGATAGGTGGCGAGCAGTACTTC
CASTRESTIGGEQYF
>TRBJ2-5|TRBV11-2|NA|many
TGTGCCAGCAGCCCCCGGCGAGAGACCCAGTACTTC
CASSPRRETQYF
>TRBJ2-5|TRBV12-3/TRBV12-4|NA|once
TGTGCCAGCAGTTTTGAACGGGAGACCCAGTACTTC
CASSFERETQYF
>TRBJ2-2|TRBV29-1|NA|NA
TGCAGCGTTGAAGGGGGGGACAGGAACACCGGGGAGCTGTTTTTT
CSVEGGDRNTGELFF
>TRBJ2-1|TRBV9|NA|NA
TGTGCCAGCAGCCCCTCTAGCAACAATGAGCAGTTCTTC
CASSPSSNNEQFF
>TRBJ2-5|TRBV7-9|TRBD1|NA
TGTGCCAGCAGCCCCAGGACAGGGGGCTTGGAGACCCAGTACTTC
CASSPRTGGLETQYF
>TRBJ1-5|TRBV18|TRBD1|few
TGTGCCAGCTCACCGGACAGGGATCAGCCCCAGCATTTT
CASSPDRDQPQHF
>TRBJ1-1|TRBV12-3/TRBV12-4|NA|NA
TGTGCCAGCAGTTGGCCCCCGACAGTGAACACTGAAGCTTTCTTT
CASSWPPTVNTEAFF
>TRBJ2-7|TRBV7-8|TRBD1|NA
TGTGCCAGCATCCAAGTAGCGGACAGGGGATGGGAGCAGTACTTC
CASIQVADRGWEQYF
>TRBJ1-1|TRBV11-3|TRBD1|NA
TGTGCCAGCAGCTTCCGACAGGGGAACACTGAAGCTTTCTTT
CASSFRQGNTEAFF
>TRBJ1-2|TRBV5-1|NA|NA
TGCGCCAGCAGCTTGGACGGACTAGGGGGCTACACCTTC
CASSLDGLGGYTF
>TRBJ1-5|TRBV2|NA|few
TGTGCCAGCAGTGATGGGCAGCCCCAGCATTTT
CASSDGQPQHF
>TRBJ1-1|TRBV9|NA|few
TGTGCCAGCAGCGTTACAGGGATCACTGAAGCTTTCTTT
CASSVTGITEAFF
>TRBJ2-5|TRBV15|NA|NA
TGTGCCACCAGCAGAGGACAGGGAGGCCAAGAGACCCAGTACTTC
CATSRGQGGQETQYF
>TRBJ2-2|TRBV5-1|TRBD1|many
TGCGCCAGCAGTTCCGGGACAGGGGTCACCGGGGAGCTGTTTTTT
CASSSGTGVTGELFF
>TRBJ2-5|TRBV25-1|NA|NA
TGTGCCAGCAGTCAGGAGGGGGGGCCGCAAGAGACCCAGTACTTC
CASSQEGGPQETQYF
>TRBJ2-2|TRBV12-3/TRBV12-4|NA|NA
TGTGCCAGCAAGGACGCGGCCGGGGAGCTGTTTTTT
CASKDAAGELFF
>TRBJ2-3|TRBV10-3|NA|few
TGTGCCATCAGTGAGGAGAAGGACCCTAGCACAGATACGCAGTATTTT
CAISEEKDPSTDTQYF
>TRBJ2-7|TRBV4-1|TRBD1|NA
TGCGCCAGCAGCCAAGAAGCGACAGGGTACGAGCAGTACTTC
CASSQEATGYEQYF
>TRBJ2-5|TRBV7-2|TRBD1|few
TGTGCCAGCAGCCCGGGGCGGGACAGGGAGAAGACCCAGTACTTC
CASSPGRDREKTQYF
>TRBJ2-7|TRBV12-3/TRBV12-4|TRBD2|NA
TGTGCCAGCAGTTTAGTGGCTAGCGGGAGGGCGCACGAGCAGTACTTC
CASSLVASGRAHEQYF
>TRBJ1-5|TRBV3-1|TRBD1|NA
TGTGCCAGCAGCCAATCCCAGGGGGGAAATCAGCCCCAGCATTTT
CASSQSQGGNQPQHF
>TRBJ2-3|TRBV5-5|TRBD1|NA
TGTGCCAGCACCTTGGGGACAGGGCGCACAGATACGCAGTATTTT
CASTLGTGRTDTQYF
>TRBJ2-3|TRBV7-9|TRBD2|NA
TGTGCCAGCAGCCCCGTTAGCGGGCCCCCCACAGATACGCAGTATTTT
CASSPVSGPPTDTQYF
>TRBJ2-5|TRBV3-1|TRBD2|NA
TGTGCCAGCAGTCGACTAGCGGGGAGCCAAGAGACCCAGTACTTC
CASSRLAGSQETQYF
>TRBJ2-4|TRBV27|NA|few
TGTGCCAGCAGTTCTATTTACCGGGCGGCGAAAAACATTCAGTACTTC
CASSSIYRAAKNIQYF
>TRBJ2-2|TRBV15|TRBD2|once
TGTGCCACCAGCGGAACTAGCGGGAAATGGGGGGAGCTGTTTTTT
CATSGTSGKWGELFF
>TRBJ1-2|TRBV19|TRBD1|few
TGTGCCAGTAGTGTTAGCCGGGACAGGGTCTATGGCTACACCTTC
CASSVSRDRVYGYTF
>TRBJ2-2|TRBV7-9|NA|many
TGTGCCAGCAGCTCCGGGGGCACCGGGGAGCTGTTTTTT
CASSSGGTGELFF
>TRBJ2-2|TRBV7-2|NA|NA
TGTGCCAGCAGCCACAACGTCAGGGGCGGGGAGCTGTTTTTT
CASSHNVRGGELFF
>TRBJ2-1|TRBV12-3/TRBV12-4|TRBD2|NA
TGTGCCAGCAGGTCTGGCGGGGGTTATGAGCAGTTCTTC
CASRSGGGYEQFF